This T cell receptor beta chain emerged from a study of T cell repertoires in cytomegalovirus infection. With respect to this clonotype: Its antigen is unknown.

TCRdb independently ran MiXCR on the reads; one entry per CDR3 protein. Of 230,000 or so distinct CDR3 sequences listed, about 40% are singletons. Germline V gene sequence: CDR1 SGHTA, CDR2 FQGNSA. V lost 0 bases and J lost 5; bases outside the gene matches: 5. The CDR3 covers 16 residues. The clonotype comes from a human donor in good health (CMV status not recorded). Some clones in this sample may be carry-over from other donors' samples. The sequencing used CD8+ T cells from cultured PBMCs, collected from culture after CMV antigen stimulation. The chain couples TRBV7-2 to TRBJ2-2; 8 bases are a match to TRBD2. The CDR3 DNA sequence: TGTGCCAGCAGCTTAGCGCGCGGGGGGCGGACCGGGGAGCTGTTTTTT. This encodes CASSLARGGRTGELFF.